This entry lists 15 T cell receptor beta chains sequenced from one sample in a study of blood T cell repertoires in COVID-19. TCRdb's copy holds only in-frame clones and misses some; the assay was immunoSEQ multiplex PCR. Of tens of thousands of clones in the sample, 70% to 80% were seen once. The sample was peripheral blood. These receptors were taken from a man aged 55-75 years with acute or convalescent COVID-19.

CDR3 bases: TGTGCCAGCACCCTAGTTCTGGCAGAGACCCAGTACTTC. Translation gives CASTLVLAETQYF. This chain uses TRBV11-2 with TRBJ2-5, with D unresolved. Germline V CDR1 and CDR2: SGHAT, FQNNGV. The CDR3 sequence is 13 residues long. V was cut by 7 bases and J by 4 bases, with 13 bases left in between.

The chain uses TRBV2 and TRBJ2-7, with TRBD2 matching over 7 bases. Germline trimming cut 4 bases from V and 7 bases from J; bases unmatched to any gene: 13. The CDR3 sequence is 15 residues long. CDR1 and CDR2 (germline): SNHLY, FYNNEI. The CDR3: CASSVRLAARGEQYF. The DNA of the CDR3 is TGTGCCAGCAGTGTCAGGCTAGCGGCCCGGGGGGAGCAGTACTTC.

V is TRBV7-9 and J is TRBJ2-5; D uncertain. V lost 6 bases and J 4 bases, leaving 12 bases between the germline ends. CDR3 length: 13 residues. Germline assignment: CDR1 SEHNR and CDR2 FQNEAQ (reference sequence). The DNA of the CDR3 is TGTGCCAGCAGTTCTTACCTACGAGAGACCCAGTACTTC. This translates into CASSSYLRETQYF.

The rearrangement joins TRBV6-1 to TRBJ1-4; 7 nucleotides line up with TRBD1. Germline CDR1 is MNHNS and CDR2 is SASEGT. The CDR3 has 15 residues. V shed 5 bases, J shed 5 bases, and the junction held 8 bases outside the gene matches. This chain's CDR3 is CASSLPGQQNEKLFF. CDR3 DNA sequence: TGTGCCAGCAGTCTCCCGGGACAGCAAAATGAAAAACTGTTTTTT.

V usage is TRBV3-1 (or the pseudogene TRBV3-2) and J usage is TRBJ1-1; TRBD1 matches 8 bases. This CDR3 spans 16 amino acids. The germline CDR1 and CDR2 sequences are LGHDT and YNNKEL (reference sequence). Trimming took 2 bases from V and 1 from J; bases not matched to a gene: 6. CDR3 region: CASSQRQGMRNTEAFF. The DNA for the CDR3 is TGTGCCAGCAGCCAACGACAGGGGATGAGGAACACTGAAGCTTTCTTT.

The V gene is TRBV27, the J gene TRBJ2-7; TRBD2 is a possible D gene (6 bases). CDR1 MNHEY and CDR2 SMNVEV come from the germline V gene (reference sequence). The CDR3 loop spans 15 amino acids. The V gene lost 2 bases and the J gene lost 0 bases, with 11 bases spanning the gap. CDR3 bases: TGTGCCAGCAGTTTACGGTGGGGGGACTCCTACGAGCAGTACTTC. This codes for CASSLRWGDSYEQYF.

This chain links TRBV5-4 with TRBJ2-1; TRBD2 matches 7 bases. The CDR3 sequence is 14 residues long. Per germline, CDR1 SGHNT and CDR2 YYREEE (reference sequence). V was clipped by 0 bases and J by 8 bases; unmatched bases: 5. The CDR3 DNA is TGTGCCAGCAGCTTGGGACTAGCTGTCGATGAGCAGTTCTTC. Its protein product is CASSLGLAVDEQFF.

The chain joins TRBV28 to TRBJ1-2; D remains ambiguous. The CDR3 is made up of 14 amino acids. In germline, CDR1 is MDHEN, CDR2 SYDVKM. Trimming shortened V by 4 bases and J by 5 bases, and 14 bases separated the two germline ends. CDR3 bases: TGTGCCAGCAGTTCCTTCATCGATGAGTATGGCTACACCTTC. Its protein product is CASSSFIDEYGYTF.

The genes are TRBV7-2 and TRBJ2-3, with unresolved D. This CDR3 comprises 12 residues. The germline gives CDR1 SGHTA, CDR2 FQGNSA. Deletions cut 3 bases from V and 2 bases from J, with 3 bases between. The CDR3 region is CASSFNTDTQYF. DNA of the CDR3: TGTGCCAGCAGCTTCAACACAGATACGCAGTATTTT.

The chain recombines TRBV10-3 with TRBJ2-7; D uncertain. Germline loops: CDR1 ENHRY, CDR2 SYGVKD. Trimming cost V 4 bases and J 4 bases, with 5 bases left between them. This CDR3 is built from 11 residues. The CDR3: CAISANYEQYF. The CDR3 nucleotides are TGTGCCATCAGTGCAAATTACGAGCAGTACTTC.

The gene calls are TRBV24-1 and TRBJ2-1; possibly TRBD1 for D (5 bases). Trimming stripped 3 bases from V and 6 bases from J, with 17 bases between. In germline, CDR1 is KGHDR, CDR2 SFDVKD. This CDR3 region has 16 residues. Written as DNA, the CDR3 is TGTGCCACCAGTGATCCGAAGGGGCAGGTCGGCAATGAGCAGTTCTTC. It specifies CATSDPKGQVGNEQFF.

This chain uses TRBV6-5 with TRBJ2-7, with 8 positions matching TRBD2. The CDR3 sequence is 13 residues long. The J segment lost 10 bases and the V segment lost 7 bases, leaving 12 bases of the junction unmatched. Germline CDR1 reads MNHEY; CDR2 reads SVGAGI. The CDR3 DNA follows: TGTGCCAGCAAGCTAGCGGGTGGTGGAAAACAGTACTTC. Translation gives CASKLAGGGKQYF.

The chain recombines TRBV11-2 with TRBJ2-1; no clear D gene. Trimming cost V 5 bases and J 4 bases, with 15 bases left between them. This CDR3 has 15 amino acids. The V gene's germline CDR1 is SGHAT and CDR2 FQNNGV. This CDR3 reads CASSPDSDWYNEQFF. As DNA, the CDR3 is TGTGCCAGCAGCCCCGACTCAGATTGGTACAATGAGCAGTTCTTC.

The J gene is TRBJ1-4, the V gene TRBV6-5; D is perhaps TRBD1 (6 bases). Looked up from germline, CDR1 is MNHEY and CDR2 is SVGAGI. This CDR3 comprises 11 residues. V lost 8 bases and J lost 9, with 10 bases in between. The CDR3 reads CASGGQKKLFF. The CDR3 region has the DNA TGTGCCAGCGGAGGACAGAAAAAACTGTTTTTT.

The rearrangement links TRBV24-1 to TRBJ2-3, with 8 positions matching TRBD1. V trimming: 1 base; J trimming: 4 bases; junction bases outside the gene matches: 6. From germline, CDR1 is KGHDR and CDR2 SFDVKD. The CDR3 sequence is 16 residues long. CDR3 amino acids: CATSDFRGPHADTQYF. The CDR3 region has the DNA TGTGCCACCAGTGATTTCAGGGGGCCTCATGCAGATACGCAGTATTTT.